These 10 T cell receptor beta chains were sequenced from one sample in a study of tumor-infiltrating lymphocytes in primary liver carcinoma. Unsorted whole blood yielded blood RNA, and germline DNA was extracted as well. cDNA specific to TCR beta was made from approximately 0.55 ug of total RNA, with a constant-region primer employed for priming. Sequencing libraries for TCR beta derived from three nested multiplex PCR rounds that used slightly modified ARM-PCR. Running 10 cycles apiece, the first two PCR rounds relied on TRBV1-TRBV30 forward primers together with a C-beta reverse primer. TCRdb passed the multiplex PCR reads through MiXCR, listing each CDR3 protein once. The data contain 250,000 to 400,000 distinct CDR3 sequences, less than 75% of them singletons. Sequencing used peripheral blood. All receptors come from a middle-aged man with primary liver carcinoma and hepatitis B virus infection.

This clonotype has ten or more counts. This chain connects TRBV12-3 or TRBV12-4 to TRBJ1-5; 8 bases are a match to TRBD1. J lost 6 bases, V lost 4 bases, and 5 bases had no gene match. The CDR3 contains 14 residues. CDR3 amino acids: CASSSGQGTQPQHF. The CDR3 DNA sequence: TGTGCCAGCAGTTCTGGACAGGGAACTCAGCCCCAGCATTTT.

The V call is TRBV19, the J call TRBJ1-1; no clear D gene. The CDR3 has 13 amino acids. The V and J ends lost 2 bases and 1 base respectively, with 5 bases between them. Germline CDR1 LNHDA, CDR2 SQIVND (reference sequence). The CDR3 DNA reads TGTGCCAGTAGTATATCCCGGAACACTGAAGCTTTCTTT. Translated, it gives CASSISRNTEAFF. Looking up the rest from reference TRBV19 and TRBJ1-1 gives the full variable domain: DGGITQSPKYLFRKEGQNVTLSCEQNLNHDAMYWYRQDPGQGLRLIYYSQIVNDFQKGDIAEGYSVSREKKESFPLTVTSAQKNPTAFYLCASSISRNTEAFFGQGTRLTVV.

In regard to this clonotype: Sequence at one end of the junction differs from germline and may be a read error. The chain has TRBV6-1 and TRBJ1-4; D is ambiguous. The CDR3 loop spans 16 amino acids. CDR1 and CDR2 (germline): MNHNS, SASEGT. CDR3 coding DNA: TGTGCCAGCAGCCCGACAATTACGGCCGTTGAGGAAAACCTGTTTTTT. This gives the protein CASSPTITAVEENLFF.

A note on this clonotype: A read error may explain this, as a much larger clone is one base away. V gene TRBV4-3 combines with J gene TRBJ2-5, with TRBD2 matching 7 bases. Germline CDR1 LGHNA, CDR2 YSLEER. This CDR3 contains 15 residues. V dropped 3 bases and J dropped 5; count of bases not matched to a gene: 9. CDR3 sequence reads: CASSQGEGQAETQYF. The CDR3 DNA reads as TGCGCCAGCAGCCAGGGGGAGGGCCAGGCTGAGACCCAGTACTTC.

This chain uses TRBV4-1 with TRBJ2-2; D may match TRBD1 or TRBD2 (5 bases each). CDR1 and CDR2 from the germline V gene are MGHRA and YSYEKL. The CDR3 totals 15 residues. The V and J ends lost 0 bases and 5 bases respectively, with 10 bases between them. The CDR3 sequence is CASSQEGWGTGELFF. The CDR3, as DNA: TGCGCCAGCAGCCAAGAGGGGTGGGGGACCGGGGAGCTGTTTTTT.

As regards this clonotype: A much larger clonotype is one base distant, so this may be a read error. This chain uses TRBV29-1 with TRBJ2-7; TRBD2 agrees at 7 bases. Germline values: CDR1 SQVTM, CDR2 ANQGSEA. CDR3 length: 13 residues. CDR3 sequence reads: CSVEGGNSYVQYF. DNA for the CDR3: TGCAGCGTTGAGGGGGGGAACTCCTACGTGCAGTACTTC.

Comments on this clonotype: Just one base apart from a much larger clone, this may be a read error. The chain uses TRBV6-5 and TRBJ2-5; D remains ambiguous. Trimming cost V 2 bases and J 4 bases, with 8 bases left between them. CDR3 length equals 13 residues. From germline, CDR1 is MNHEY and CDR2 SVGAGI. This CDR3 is CASSYACGETQYF. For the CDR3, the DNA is TGTGCCAGCAGTTACGCATGTGGAGAGACCCAGTACTTC.

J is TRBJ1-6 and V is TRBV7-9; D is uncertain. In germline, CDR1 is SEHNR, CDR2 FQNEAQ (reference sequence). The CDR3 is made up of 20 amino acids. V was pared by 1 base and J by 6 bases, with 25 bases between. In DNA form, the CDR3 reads TGTGCCAGCAGCTTAGATTTTTCATGGGGATCAACACCTATTAATTCACCCCTCCACTTT. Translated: CASSLDFSWGSTPINSPLHF. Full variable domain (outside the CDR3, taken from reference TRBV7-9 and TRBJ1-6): DTGVSQNPRHKITKRGQNVTFRCDPISEHNRLYWYRQTLGQGPEFLTYFQNEAQLEKSRLLSDRFSAERPKGSFSTLEIQRTEQGDSAMYLCASSLDFSWGSTPINSPLHFGNGTRLTVT.

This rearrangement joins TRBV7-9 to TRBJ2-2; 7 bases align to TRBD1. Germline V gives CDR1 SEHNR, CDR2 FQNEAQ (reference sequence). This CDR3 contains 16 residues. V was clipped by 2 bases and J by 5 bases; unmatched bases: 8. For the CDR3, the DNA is TGTGCCAGCAGCTTAACCTCCGGGACAGAGACCGGGGAGCTGTTTTTT. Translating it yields CASSLTSGTETGELFF.

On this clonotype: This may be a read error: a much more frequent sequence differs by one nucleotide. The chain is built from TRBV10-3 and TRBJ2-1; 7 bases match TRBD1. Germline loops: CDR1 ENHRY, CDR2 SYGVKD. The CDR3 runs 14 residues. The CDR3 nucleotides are TGTGCCGTCAGTGGACAGGTAGAGGCCGATGAGCAGTTCTTC. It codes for CAVSGQVEADEQFF.